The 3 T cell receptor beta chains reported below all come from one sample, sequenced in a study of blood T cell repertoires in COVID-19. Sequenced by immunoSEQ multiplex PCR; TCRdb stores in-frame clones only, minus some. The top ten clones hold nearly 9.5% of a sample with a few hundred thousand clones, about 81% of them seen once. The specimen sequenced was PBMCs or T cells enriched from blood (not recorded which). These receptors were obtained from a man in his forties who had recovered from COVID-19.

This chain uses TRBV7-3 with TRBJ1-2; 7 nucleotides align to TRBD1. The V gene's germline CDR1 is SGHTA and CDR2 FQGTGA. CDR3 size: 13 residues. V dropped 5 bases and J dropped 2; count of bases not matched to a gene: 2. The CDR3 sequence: CASSRGQNYGYTF. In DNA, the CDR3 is TGTGCCAGCAGCCGGGGACAGAACTATGGCTACACCTTC.

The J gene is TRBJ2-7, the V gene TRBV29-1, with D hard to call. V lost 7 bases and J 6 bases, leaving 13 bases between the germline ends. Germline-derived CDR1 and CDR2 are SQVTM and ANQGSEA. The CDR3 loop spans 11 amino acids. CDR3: CSAKVSSEQYF. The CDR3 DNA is TGCAGCGCGAAAGTTTCGAGCGAGCAGTACTTC.

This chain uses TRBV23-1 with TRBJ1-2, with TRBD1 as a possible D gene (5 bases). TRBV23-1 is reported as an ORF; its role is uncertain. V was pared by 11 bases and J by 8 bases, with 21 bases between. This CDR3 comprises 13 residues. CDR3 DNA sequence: TGCGCCGGGGCGACAACTGAACGAGACGGCTACACCTTC. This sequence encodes CAGATTERDGYTF.